One T cell receptor (beta chain) is described in this entry. The table lists this clone with a few counts. It lacks a known antigen. No much larger clone is present one base from it, and per-base qualities are unavailable. This sample is part of a study of beta chain features in type 1 diabetes (dated by TCRdb to the late 2010s). In the study overall: Mean age, gender distribution, total cell number and subset yield were not different between patients and healthy donors. Across all samples, about 110 million sorted cells were examined, and cell number per subset correlated strongly with RNA yield. The study compared the TCRB repertoires of sorted circulating CD4+ T cell subsets in recently diagnosed type 1 diabetes patients with those in matched healthy donors. Naive and central memory subsets were obtained from all 30 or so donors, but regulatory and stem cell-like memory subsets were isolated from only 8 patients and roughly eight healthy donors.

Each donor gave one peripheral blood draw, approximately 0.11 L on average, collected into heparinised tubes. Using a panel that included CD45RO, CCR7, CD25, CD127, CD95 and CD27, naive, central memory, regulatory and stem cell-like memory CD4+ T cells were sorted on a BD FACSAria II. A purity above 98% was achieved for all sorted populations. Right away, PBMCs were isolated by Lymphoprep density gradient centrifugation and were stained directly, with no culture step. To minimize batch effects, samples were stained and sorted in pairs, one healthy donor with one patient per experiment. Broad study findings and their caveats: Naive, central memory and regulatory TCRB repertoires appeared more similar among patients than among healthy donors. Only small numbers of individuals were included in the HLA sub-analyses, which left unresolved whether HLA type had any influence on TCRB rearrangement. Shorter templates might be favored by PCR, yet because patient and control samples were amplified and corrected together, any such skew would affect both groups equally. In all four CD4+ subsets, TCRB CDR3 length was moderately but significantly shorter in type 1 diabetes patients. Patients with type 1 diabetes made fewer insertions and deleted more nucleotides at VDJ recombination sites, implying thymic rearrangement abnormalities. Sequencing cDNA rather than genomic DNA could over-represent highly expressing activated cells, although activation and CD3 levels did not differ between groups.

The High Capacity cDNA Reverse Transcription Kit was used to reverse transcribe all of the isolated RNA, meaning that expressed TCRB transcripts were what got sequenced. Deep immunoSEQ sequencing was performed on naive, central memory and regulatory T cell samples, with an average of roughly 3.6 million total reads per sample. After sorted cells were lysed in RLT buffer, RNA was extracted with DNase-treated RNeasy Micro or Mini kits, with the choice depending on cell number. To prevent cross-contamination, every cell subset was processed on its own, while patient and healthy donor samples were processed together. The immunoSEQ multiplex PCR was used to amplify TCRB sequences from cDNA, generating 87-bp fragments that spanned the CDR3 region. Sequencing of the amplicons was performed on the Illumina HiSeq platform. Under the source paper's analysis protocol: PCR bias was computationally corrected using synthetic template baselines, reads within Hamming distance 2 were collapsed, and singletons that could not be merged were discarded. Reads were aligned to IMGT to assign V, D and J genes, CDR3 length, and insertions or deletions at six rearrangement sites. Within each subset, clonotype counts were normalized to the number of sorted cells before true diversity and Gini coefficients were calculated with the tcR R package. Repertoire sharing was quantified using the overlap coefficient calculated on TCRB nucleotide sequences. Not all clones reach the TCRdb copy of this immuneACCESS table, which keeps in-frame sequences only. Checked studies attribute under half of the gap to unresolved V genes and leave the rest unexplained. V and J calls and clone size are copied from that table; D and trimming were computed from the DNA. The sample records 150,000 to 160,000 clones, 11% of which are singletons. Roughly 2% of the sample rests with the top ten.

The receptor was derived from a man in his late teens or twenties in good health. Material for sequencing was central memory CD4+ T cells from blood.

Here the CDR3 is given as CASSQDTSGRTSYGYTF. The DNA reads as follows: TGCGCCAGCAGCCAAGATACTAGTGGGCGGACGTCCTATGGCTACACCTTC. The receptor chain draws on TRBV4-3 and TRBJ1-2; no confident D gene assignment can be made. The CDR3 contains 17 residues, cysteine and phenylalanine counted. Only the CDR3 region is kept as DNA, spanning 51 bases read in frame from base 1. CDR1 and CDR2 (LGHNA, YSLEER) derive from the germline V gene. V drops 0 bases and J drops 4 bases, leaving 18 bases in between.